The entry below gives a single T cell receptor (beta chain) sequence along with its context. Its antigen is still unknown. The sample originates from a study of cytomegalovirus exposure and HLA in healthy donors. PCR involved 60 Vbeta and 13 Jbeta primers. Profiling relied on immunoSEQ multiplex PCR, and the TCRdb table lists in-frame clones only, not all of them. Here the sample spans more than 90,000 clones, 75% to 90% being singletons. The CDR3 is made up of 13 amino acids. Germline-derived CDR1 and CDR2 are SGHTA and FQGTGA. V dropped 5 bases and J dropped 4; count of bases not matched to a gene: 5. Findings and caveats of the study: The authors enumerated around 150 TCR beta chains as linked to cytomegalovirus. Researchers had no immune exposure information except CMV serostatus available. In a later analysis, donors in an Asian-associated ancestry cluster reportedly had fewer N-insertions in productive TCRs than the cohort mean.

Sequencing was carried out using PBMCs. The TCR comes from a young man in good health and CMV-seronegative. The rearrangement uses TRBV7-3 and TRBJ2-7; TRBD1 matches 7 bases. This CDR3 reads CASSPDREYEQYF. The CDR3 DNA sequence: TGTGCCAGCAGCCCCGACAGGGAATACGAGCAGTACTTC.